This T cell receptor beta chain was sequenced in a study of identical twins. V shed 1 base and J shed 9 bases, with 22 bases lying between them. Germline V gene lookup returns CDR1 LGHDT and CDR2 YNNKEL (reference sequence). This CDR3 spans 17 amino acids. The authors used template switching to add a universal primer site and gave cDNA unique molecular identifiers. MiXCR, applied by TCRdb to the 5' RACE reads, yields one record per CDR3 protein. The table lists around 960,000 distinct CDR3 sequences, 10% to 15% of them singletons. This clonotype has more than one count but fewer than ten. The same sample was also studied in work on yellow fever vaccine responses in identical twins. That investigation notes: Reports say the vaccine T cell response in twins looked partly convergent and partly personalized.

This receptor was taken from a woman aged 18-29 years in good health. V usage is TRBV3-1 and J usage is TRBJ2-1; D uncertain. The sample consisted of PBMCs. The CDR3 loop reads CASSQGARGGSPAEQFF. CDR3 nucleotide sequence: TGTGCCAGCAGCCAAGGGGCTCGAGGCGGTTCCCCCGCTGAGCAGTTCTTC.